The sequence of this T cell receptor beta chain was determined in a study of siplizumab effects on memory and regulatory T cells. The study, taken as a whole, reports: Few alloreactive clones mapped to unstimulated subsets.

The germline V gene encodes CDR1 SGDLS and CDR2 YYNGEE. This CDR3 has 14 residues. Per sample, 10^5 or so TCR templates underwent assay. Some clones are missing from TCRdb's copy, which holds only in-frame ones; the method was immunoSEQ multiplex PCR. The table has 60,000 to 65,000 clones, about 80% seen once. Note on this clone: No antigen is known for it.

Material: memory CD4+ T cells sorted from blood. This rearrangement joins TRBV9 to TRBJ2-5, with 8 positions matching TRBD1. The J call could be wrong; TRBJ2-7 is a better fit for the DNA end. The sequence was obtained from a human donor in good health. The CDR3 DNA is TGTGCCAGCAGCCCCGGACAGGGACCCTACGAGCAGTACTTC. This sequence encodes CASSPGQGPYEQYF.